These T cell receptor beta chains were read from a single sample in a study of blood T cell repertoires in COVID-19. Repertoires were generated with immunoSEQ multiplex PCR, while TCRdb's copy carries only in-frame clones and drops some. The sample gives some 110,000 clones, roughly 80% of which show up once; approximately 3.6% is in the top ten. The specimen was peripheral blood. These receptors all stem from an elderly woman with active or convalescent COVID-19. CDR3s include the opening cysteine and the closing phenylalanine or tryptophan. D genes are given only for firm matches. Clone size is shown for a subset of rows, as once, few, many or a class of expanded clone.

D	size	J	V	DNA	CDR3
TRBD1	NA	TRBJ1-4	TRBV29-1	TGCAGCGTGAACGACAGGGCGAGTAATGAAAAACTGTTTTTT	CSVNDRASNEKLFF
TRBD1	NA	TRBJ1-1	TRBV6-5	TGTGCCAGCAGTCCATATAACAGGGGAGCTTTCTTT	CASSPYNRGAFF
TRBD1	NA	TRBJ2-1	TRBV7-2	TGTGCCAGCAGCTTAGTCCTTCAGGGGGCTCTCCTCTTC	CASSLVLQGALLF
TRBD1	NA	TRBJ1-2	TRBV7-2	TGTGCCAGCAGCTATTTTCACGGGACAGGGGGCTGGGGCTATGGCTACACCTTC	CASSYFHGTGGWGYGYTF
TRBD2	NA	TRBJ2-1	TRBV11-2	TGTGCCAGCAGCCATAGCGGGAAGGGGTATGAGCAGTTCTTC	CASSHSGKGYEQFF
NA	few	TRBJ1-5	TRBV13	TGTGCCAGCAGCTTAGGACAGGGCAATCAGCCCCAGCATTTT	CASSLGQGNQPQHF
NA	NA	TRBJ1-5	TRBV15	TGTGCCACCAGCAGAGAGGGTGGGGCCGCACCTCGGCCCCAGCATTTT	CATSREGGAAPRPQHF
NA	NA	TRBJ2-7	TRBV5-6	TGTGCCAGCAGCTTGGTAATAATTCGGGAGCAGTACTTC	CASSLVIIREQYF
TRBD2	NA	TRBJ2-7	TRBV28	TGTGCCAGCAGCCGAGGCGGGGGATTGAAGTACGAGCAGTACTTC	CASSRGGGLKYEQYF
TRBD1	NA	TRBJ1-6	TRBV5-1	TGCGCCAGCAGCTCCTTGACAGGGGATAATTCACCCCTCCACTTT	CASSSLTGDNSPLHF
TRBD2	NA	TRBJ2-3	TRBV7-9	TGTGCCAGCAGCCACCCCCCAGCGGGAGTGGCAGATACGCAGTATTTT	CASSHPPAGVADTQYF
TRBD1	NA	TRBJ1-5	TRBV7-2	TGTGCCAGCAGCTTCGACAGGGCTCAGCCCCAGCATTTT	CASSFDRAQPQHF
TRBD2	NA	TRBJ2-1	TRBV28	TGTGCCAGCAACCAACTAGCGGTATACAATGAGCAGTTCTTC	CASNQLAVYNEQFF
TRBD1	NA	TRBJ1-2	TRBV4-2	TGTGCCAGCAGCCAAGTCGCCAAAGGGGGCGTCTATGGCTACACCTTC	CASSQVAKGGVYGYTF
NA	NA	TRBJ2-7	TRBV3-1/TRBV3-2	TGTGCCAGCAGCCAAGTAGGCGGGATCGCCTACGAGCAGTACTTC	CASSQVGGIAYEQYF
TRBD1	NA	TRBJ2-6	TRBV6-2/TRBV6-3	TGTGCCAGCAGTTACTCGTTAGGGACAGCGATCTCTGGGGCCAACGTCCTGACTTTC	CASSYSLGTAISGANVLTF
NA	NA	TRBJ2-1	TRBV6-6	TGTGCCAGCACCGGCCGACTAGTGGACAATGAGCAGTTCTTC	CASTGRLVDNEQFF
NA	NA	TRBJ1-1	TRBV25-1	TGTGCCAGCAGGGAATCGACAGGCTTGAACACTGAAGCTTTCTTT	CASRESTGLNTEAFF
NA	NA	TRBJ2-7	TRBV14	TGTGCCAGCAGCCAAGGACAGTCTTCCGAGCAGTACTTC	CASSQGQSSEQYF
NA	NA	TRBJ2-5	TRBV10-3	TGTGCCATCAGTGAGGGGGCGAGGGAGACCCAGTACTTC	CAISEGARETQYF
TRBD1	NA	TRBJ1-2	TRBV28	TGTGCCAGCAGTTTATTAGGACAGGGGGGCGGCTACACCTTC	CASSLLGQGGGYTF
NA	NA	TRBJ1-5	TRBV2	TGTGCCAGCAGTGAAGCAAGAAGAGCCCAGCATTTT	CASSEARRAQHF
TRBD1	NA	TRBJ1-3	TRBV5-1	TGCGCCAGCAGCCCTGGCGGACAGGGAAACGGAAACACCATATATTTT	CASSPGGQGNGNTIYF
TRBD1	once	TRBJ2-7	TRBV28	TGTGCCAGCAGCCTCACAGGGGGCGCGTTTGGCGAGCAGTACTTC	CASSLTGGAFGEQYF
NA	NA	TRBJ2-7	TRBV19	TGTGCCAGTAGTCTCGGACGGGGCTACGAGCAGTACTTC	CASSLGRGYEQYF
NA	NA	TRBJ1-2	TRBV2	TGTGCCAGCAGTCGACAGGCCTGGGACTACACCTTC	CASSRQAWDYTF
NA	NA	TRBJ1-5	TRBV29-1	TGCAGCGCTCGGCAAGGAGGTGGGAATCAGCCCCAGCATTTT	CSARQGGGNQPQHF
NA	NA	TRBJ2-6	TRBV6-6	TGTGCCAGCAGTTACGGCCGCAGCTCTGGGGCCAACGTCCTGACTTTC	CASSYGRSSGANVLTF
TRBD2	NA	TRBJ2-1	TRBV4-1	TGCGCCAGCAGCCAAGTACTAGCGGGAGTTGGTGAGCAGTTCTTC	CASSQVLAGVGEQFF
TRBD1	NA	TRBJ2-7	TRBV2	TGTGCCAGCAGTGTAGGGGGACAGGGGACCTACGAGCAGTACTTC	CASSVGGQGTYEQYF
NA	few	TRBJ1-2	TRBV7-9	TGTGCCAGCAGCTTAGGGTTAGCTAACTATGGCTACACCTTC	CASSLGLANYGYTF
NA	NA	TRBJ1-5	TRBV28	TGTGCCAGCAGTTCCGACAGAACCGGCAGGAATCAGCCCCAGCATTTT	CASSSDRTGRNQPQHF
NA	NA	TRBJ1-4	TRBV29-1	TGCACCGTCGGGGAATTTGAAAAACTGTTTTTT	CTVGEFEKLFF
NA	NA	TRBJ1-5	TRBV28	TGTGCCAGCAGTTTGGGGGGAACTCCGGGTCAGCCCCAGCATTTT	CASSLGGTPGQPQHF
NA	NA	TRBJ2-7	TRBV27	TGTGCCAGCAGTTCCTGGCCAGCCTACGAGCAGTACTTC	CASSSWPAYEQYF
TRBD1	NA	TRBJ1-5	TRBV6-5	TGTGCCAGCAGAACAGGGACAGGGGGTCAGCCCCAGCATTTT	CASRTGTGGQPQHF
NA	few	TRBJ2-7	TRBV20-1	TGCAGTGGTGGGGACACCTACGAGCAGTACTTC	CSGGDTYEQYF
TRBD1	NA	TRBJ2-7	TRBV28	TGTGCCAGCACCCAACCATTTGGGACAGGGACCTACGAGCAGTACTTC	CASTQPFGTGTYEQYF
TRBD1	NA	TRBJ2-7	TRBV6-2/TRBV6-3	TGTGCCAGCAGTAGGGACAGGGGGCTCTACGAGCAGTACTTC	CASSRDRGLYEQYF
NA	NA	TRBJ1-5	TRBV12-3/TRBV12-4	TGTGCCAGCATGGCTGGTTCGAATCAGCCCCAGCATTTT	CASMAGSNQPQHF
NA	NA	TRBJ1-1	TRBV7-3	TGTGCCAGCAGCTTATCCCAGGGGAACACTGAAGCTTTCTTT	CASSLSQGNTEAFF
NA	NA	TRBJ1-2	TRBV7-9	TGTGCCAGCAGCTTAGAAGCACGCATCTATGGCTACACCTTC	CASSLEARIYGYTF
NA	NA	TRBJ1-1	TRBV27	TGTGCCAGCAATCATCAGGGAAAAGCTTTCTTT	CASNHQGKAFF
TRBD1	NA	TRBJ1-2	TRBV7-3	TGTGCCAGCAGCTTCGGACAGGGGAATGGCTACACCTTC	CASSFGQGNGYTF
TRBD1	NA	TRBJ1-6	TRBV11-2	TGTGCCAGCAGCTCGTACGGGACAGATAATTCACCCCTCCACTTT	CASSSYGTDNSPLHF
NA	NA	TRBJ1-4	TRBV28	TGTGCCACAGTGGACCCCAGGGTTAGGGAAAAACTGTTTTTT	CATVDPRVREKLFF
TRBD1	NA	TRBJ1-4	TRBV28	TGTGCCAGCAGTTTAGGACAGGGGTTCGAAAAACTGTTTTTT	CASSLGQGFEKLFF
TRBD1	NA	TRBJ2-3	TRBV5-8	TGTGCCAGCCATAGATGGGGACAGGGGGTAGATACGCAGTATTTT	CASHRWGQGVDTQYF
NA	NA	TRBJ2-2	TRBV28	TGTGCCAGCAGTTCACCAGGGGAAGCGAACACCGGGGAGCTGTTTTTT	CASSSPGEANTGELFF
TRBD1	NA	TRBJ1-5	TRBV11-2	TGTGCCAGCAGCCCGACAGGGACCAAAAATCAGCCCCAGCATTTT	CASSPTGTKNQPQHF
NA	NA	TRBJ2-2	TRBV10-3	TGTGCCATCAGAGGCGGGAACACCGGGGAGCTGTTTTTT	CAIRGGNTGELFF